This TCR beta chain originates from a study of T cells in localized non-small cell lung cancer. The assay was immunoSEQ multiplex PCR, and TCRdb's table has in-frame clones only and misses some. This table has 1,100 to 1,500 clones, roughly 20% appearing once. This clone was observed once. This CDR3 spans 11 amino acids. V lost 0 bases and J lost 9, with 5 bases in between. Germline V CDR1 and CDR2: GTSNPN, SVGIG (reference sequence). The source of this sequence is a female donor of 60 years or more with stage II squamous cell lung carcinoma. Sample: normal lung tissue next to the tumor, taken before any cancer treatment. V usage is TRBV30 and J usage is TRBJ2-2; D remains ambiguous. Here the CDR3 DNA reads TGTGCCTGGAGTGTAAGGAGGGAGCTGTTTTTT. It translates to CAWSVRRELFF.